This T cell receptor beta chain was recovered during a study of low-dose radiotherapy and immunotherapy resistance in tumors. Study context: Administration of intravenous cyclophosphamide at 200 mg/m2 took place every two weeks, one day before radiation and immunotherapy. Patients took aspirin (300 mg orally, daily) for four cycles beginning at cycle 1 day 1.

Time point given: before trial treatment. Every donor was treated with nivolumab, ipilimumab, aspirin, low-dose cyclophosphamide and also low-dose radiotherapy. Inclusion covered patients whose advanced solid tumors lacked tumor-infiltrating lymphocytes. Comment on this clonotype: A far larger clone is just one base off, so this is likely a read error.

First-strand cDNA used TRAV- and TRBV-specific primers, covering alpha and beta chains. TCR amplification involved about 20 PCR cycles with a constant-region primer and V-primer adapter. TCRdb analysed the reads with MiXCR anew, one entry per CDR3 protein. Of under 70,000 distinct CDR3 sequences listed, around 27% are singletons. Source: PBMCs, taken before treatment. The sequence derives from a male donor with prostate cancer.

CDR3 region: CASSLAADCNYGYTF. The DNA of the CDR3 is TGTGCCAGCAGCTTAGCAGCAGACTGTAACTATGGCTACACCTTC. This chain links TRBV13 with TRBJ1-2; unclear D gene. CDR1 and CDR2 from the germline V gene are PRHDT and FYEKMQ (reference sequence). With 1 base removed from V and 1 base from J, the gap between germline ends came to 10 bases. The CDR3 has 15 amino acids.